The clone carrying this T cell receptor beta chain appeared a single time. Generated by immunoSEQ multiplex PCR, the TCRdb table keeps only in-frame clones and is missing some. There are about 110,000 clones in the sample; roughly four fifths occur only once, and more than 3.5% lies in the top ten. This record comes from a study of blood T cell repertoires in COVID-19. The ends were cut back, 1 base at V and 9 bases at J, with 5 bases in the middle. Germline lookup yields CDR1 SGHTS and CDR2 YDEGEE. The CDR3 is made up of 10 amino acids. Material: peripheral blood. The gene calls are TRBV5-8 and TRBJ2-7, with D unclear. The sequence was obtained from a woman aged 70-85 years with acute or convalescent COVID-19. CDR3 sequence: CASSLKLQYV. Here the CDR3 DNA reads TGTGCCAGCAGCTTGAAACTGCAGTACGTC.